Below, one TCR beta chain is given with its context. Antigen: not known. The CDR3 is 14 amino acids. The V end lost 0 bases, the J end lost 3 bases, and 8 bases lay between the germline ends. Germline V gives CDR1 ENHRY, CDR2 SYGVKD. The study recruited hyperthyroidism patients aged 18 to 65 who were newly diagnosed, under 2 months' duration. The data originate from a study of Graves' ophthalmopathy and Graves' hyperthyroidism. At the level of the study: The authors defined stable hyperthyroidism as no ophthalmopathy within 18 months of follow-up. Notes on the study in general: Blood repertoires reportedly contained most expanded thyroid clonotypes above 0.001 frequency. Ophthalmopathy progression was predicted with 65% to 71% sensitivity and around 72% specificity.

RNA served as the template for amplifying TCR beta CDR3 regions. HTBI-primed first-round RT-PCR preceded second-round multiplex PCR. TCRdb independently ran MiXCR on the multiplex PCR reads; one entry per CDR3 protein. The sample lists around 590,000 distinct CDR3 sequences, about 40% seen once, with over 3.5% in the top ten. This chain connects TRBV10-3 to TRBJ1-2; D is undetermined. Sequenced: peripheral blood or thyroid tissue (not recorded which). This TCR was recovered from an adult man with Graves' hyperthyroidism. CDR3 nucleotides: TGTGCCATCAGTGAGTCGGGCAGAGACTATGGCTACACCTTC. Translating it yields CAISESGRDYGYTF.